This T cell receptor (beta chain) was profiled in a study of cytomegalovirus exposure and HLA in healthy donors. Study findings and constraints: With further analysis later on, most CMV-associated TCR beta chains appeared HLA-restricted.

A remark on this clone: Its antigen remains unknown.

PCR was performed using 60 Vbeta and 13 Jbeta primers. Sequencing used immunoSEQ multiplex PCR; TCRdb keeps in-frame clones, though not all of them. Found here are about 160,000 clones, roughly three quarters of them singletons; the top ten hold roughly 7%. V was clipped by 7 bases and J by 4 bases, with 11 bases between them. The V gene's germline CDR1 is SGHNT and CDR2 YYREEE (reference sequence). This CDR3 is built from 13 residues. Material: PBMCs. The chain recombines TRBV5-4 with TRBJ2-2; D might be TRBD2 (6 bases). The receptor was derived from a male donor in good health and CMV-seropositive. The CDR3 bases are TGTGCCAGCGGAGGGATTCCCACCGGGGAGCTGTTTTTT. Protein: CASGGIPTGELFF.